Listed below are T cell receptor beta chains from one sample, sequenced in a study of cytomegalovirus exposure and HLA in healthy donors. Sequencing was performed with immunoSEQ multiplex PCR; in TCRdb, only in-frame clones are kept and a portion is missing. The data hold roughly 180,000 clones, with roughly four fifths observed a single time. Sequencing used PBMCs. These receptor sequences come from a girl between 5 and 17 years old in good health and CMV-seropositive. The CDR3 runs from the conserved cysteine through the conserved F or W. Fields, in order: V gene, D gene, CDR3 length, J gene, clone size, CDR3 protein, CDR3 DNA. The D gene is left open where the match is weak. Clone size is not always given. Where it is, it says once, few, many or a class for expanded clones.

v_call: TRBV6-1; d_call: TRBD1; cdr3_length: 14; j_call: TRBJ1-3; clone_size: .; cdr3_aa: CASSVTGTGNTIYF; cdr3_nt: TGTGCCAGCAGTGTGACAGGGACTGGAAACACCATATATTTT
v_call: TRBV5-5; d_call: .; cdr3_length: 16; j_call: TRBJ1-1; clone_size: .; cdr3_aa: CASSLGFFGFHTEAFF; cdr3_nt: TGTGCCAGCAGCTTGGGGTTCTTTGGCTTTCACACTGAAGCTTTCTTT
v_call: TRBV28; d_call: .; cdr3_length: 15; j_call: TRBJ1-1; clone_size: once; cdr3_aa: CAITGTGTANTEAFF; cdr3_nt: TGTGCCATTACCGGAACAGGGACGGCAAACACTGAAGCTTTCTTT
v_call: TRBV5-3; d_call: .; cdr3_length: 13; j_call: TRBJ1-1; clone_size: .; cdr3_aa: CARSLYRHPEAFF; cdr3_nt: TGTGCCAGAAGCTTGTACAGGCACCCTGAAGCTTTCTTT
v_call: TRBV6-4; d_call: TRBD1; cdr3_length: 14; j_call: TRBJ2-2; clone_size: .; cdr3_aa: CASTLGQGVGELFF; cdr3_nt: TGTGCCAGCACTCTCGGACAGGGGGTCGGGGAGCTGTTTTTT
v_call: TRBV5-1; d_call: TRBD2; cdr3_length: 16; j_call: TRBJ2-7; clone_size: .; cdr3_aa: CASSQSLGGRTYEQYF; cdr3_nt: TGCGCCAGCAGCCAGTCGTTGGGGGGGAGGACCTACGAGCAGTACTTC
v_call: TRBV7-8; d_call: .; cdr3_length: 15; j_call: TRBJ1-2; clone_size: .; cdr3_aa: CASSFGGGANYGYTF; cdr3_nt: TGTGCCAGCAGCTTCGGGGGGGGCGCTAACTATGGCTACACCTTC
v_call: TRBV11-2; d_call: .; cdr3_length: 16; j_call: TRBJ1-3; clone_size: .; cdr3_aa: CASSSQTGVQGNTIYF; cdr3_nt: TGTGCCAGCAGCTCGCAAACGGGAGTCCAAGGAAACACCATATATTTT
v_call: TRBV6-5; d_call: TRBD1; cdr3_length: 13; j_call: TRBJ1-1; clone_size: .; cdr3_aa: CASRRTGNTEAFF; cdr3_nt: TGTGCCAGCAGACGGACAGGGAACACTGAAGCTTTCTTT
v_call: TRBV6-5; d_call: TRBD2; cdr3_length: 15; j_call: TRBJ2-7; clone_size: .; cdr3_aa: CASSSGLAGLYEQYF; cdr3_nt: TGTGCCAGCAGTTCGGGACTAGCGGGGTTATACGAGCAGTACTTC
v_call: TRBV5-1; d_call: .; cdr3_length: 11; j_call: TRBJ1-1; clone_size: .; cdr3_aa: CASREGTEAFF; cdr3_nt: TGCGCCAGCCGCGAGGGCACTGAAGCTTTCTTT
v_call: TRBV25-1; d_call: .; cdr3_length: 13; j_call: TRBJ2-3; clone_size: .; cdr3_aa: CASSEAGSDTQYF; cdr3_nt: TGTGCCAGCAGTGAAGCAGGGTCGGATACGCAGTATTTT
v_call: TRBV6-5; d_call: .; cdr3_length: 14; j_call: TRBJ2-7; clone_size: .; cdr3_aa: CASSYRGPPYEQYF; cdr3_nt: TGTGCCAGCAGTTATCGAGGTCCCCCTTACGAGCAGTACTTC
v_call: TRBV6-1; d_call: .; cdr3_length: 15; j_call: TRBJ2-1; clone_size: .; cdr3_aa: CASSEYGEAYNEQFF; cdr3_nt: TGTGCCAGCAGTGAATATGGAGAGGCCTACAATGAGCAGTTCTTC
v_call: TRBV5-4; d_call: TRBD1; cdr3_length: 16; j_call: TRBJ1-6; clone_size: once; cdr3_aa: CASSSSPGQANSPLHF; cdr3_nt: TGTGCCAGCAGCTCATCTCCGGGACAGGCTAATTCACCCCTCCACTTT
v_call: TRBV10-3; d_call: TRBD2; cdr3_length: 15; j_call: TRBJ2-1; clone_size: .; cdr3_aa: CAISELTSGGAAQFF; cdr3_nt: TGTGCCATCAGTGAGCTGACTAGCGGGGGGGCCGCGCAGTTCTTC
v_call: TRBV18; d_call: TRBD1; cdr3_length: 15; j_call: TRBJ2-5; clone_size: .; cdr3_aa: CASSPVAGGGETQYF; cdr3_nt: TGTGCCAGCTCACCAGTTGCAGGGGGCGGTGAGACCCAGTACTTC
v_call: TRBV7-9; d_call: TRBD1; cdr3_length: 14; j_call: TRBJ2-1; clone_size: .; cdr3_aa: CASSLEQGVNEQFF; cdr3_nt: TGTGCCAGCAGCTTAGAACAGGGGGTAAATGAGCAGTTCTTC
v_call: TRBV7-2; d_call: .; cdr3_length: 13; j_call: TRBJ2-5; clone_size: .; cdr3_aa: CASSLASLETQYF; cdr3_nt: TGTGCCAGCAGCTTAGCTAGCCTGGAGACCCAGTACTTC
v_call: TRBV5-4; d_call: TRBD1; cdr3_length: 15; j_call: TRBJ2-7; clone_size: .; cdr3_aa: CASSKGTGPTYEQYF; cdr3_nt: TGTGCCAGCAGTAAAGGGACAGGGCCCACTTACGAGCAGTACTTC
v_call: TRBV5-1; d_call: .; cdr3_length: 16; j_call: TRBJ2-3; clone_size: .; cdr3_aa: CASSSGRRLGTDTQYF; cdr3_nt: TGCGCCAGCAGCTCCGGTAGGCGGCTGGGCACAGATACGCAGTATTTT
v_call: TRBV27; d_call: .; cdr3_length: 16; j_call: TRBJ1-4; clone_size: once; cdr3_aa: CASSRLRGGPNEKLFF; cdr3_nt: TGTGCCAGCAGTCGCCTTAGGGGGGGTCCCAATGAAAAACTGTTTTTT
v_call: TRBV5-1; d_call: .; cdr3_length: 14; j_call: TRBJ2-7; clone_size: .; cdr3_aa: CASSLERGSDDQYF; cdr3_nt: TGCGCCAGCAGCTTGGAACGGGGATCGGATGATCAGTACTTC
v_call: TRBV30; d_call: .; cdr3_length: 13; j_call: TRBJ1-1; clone_size: .; cdr3_aa: CAWSRQLETEAFF; cdr3_nt: TGTGCCTGGAGCCGACAGCTGGAGACTGAAGCTTTCTTT
v_call: TRBV7-9; d_call: .; cdr3_length: 19; j_call: TRBJ2-7; clone_size: .; cdr3_aa: CASSLIGVSQGSGFYEQYF; cdr3_nt: TGTGCCAGCAGCTTAATTGGTGTTTCGCAGGGGTCAGGGTTCTACGAGCAGTACTTC